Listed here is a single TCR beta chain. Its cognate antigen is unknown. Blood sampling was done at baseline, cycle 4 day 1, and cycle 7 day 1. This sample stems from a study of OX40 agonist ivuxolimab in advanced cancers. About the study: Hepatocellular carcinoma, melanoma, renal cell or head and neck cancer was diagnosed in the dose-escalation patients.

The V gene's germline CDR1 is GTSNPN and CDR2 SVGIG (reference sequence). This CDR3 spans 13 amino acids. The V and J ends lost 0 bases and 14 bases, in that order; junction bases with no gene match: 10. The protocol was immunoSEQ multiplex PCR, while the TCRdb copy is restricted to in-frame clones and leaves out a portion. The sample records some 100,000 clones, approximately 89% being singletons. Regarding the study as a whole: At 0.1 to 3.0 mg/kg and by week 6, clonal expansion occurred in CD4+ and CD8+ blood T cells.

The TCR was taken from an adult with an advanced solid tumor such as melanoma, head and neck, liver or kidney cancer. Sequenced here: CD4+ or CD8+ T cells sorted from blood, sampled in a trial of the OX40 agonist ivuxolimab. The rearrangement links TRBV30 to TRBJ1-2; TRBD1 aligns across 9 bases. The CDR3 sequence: CAWSVLQGAAYTF. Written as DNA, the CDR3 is TGTGCCTGGAGTGTATTACAGGGGGCGGCCTATACCTTC. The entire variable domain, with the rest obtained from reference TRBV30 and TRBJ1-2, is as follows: SQTIHQWPATLVQPVGSPLSLECTVEGTSNPNLYWYRQAAGRGLQLLFYSVGIGQISSEVPQNLSASRPQDRQFILSSKKLLLSDSGFYLCAWSVLQGAAYTFGSGTRLTVV.